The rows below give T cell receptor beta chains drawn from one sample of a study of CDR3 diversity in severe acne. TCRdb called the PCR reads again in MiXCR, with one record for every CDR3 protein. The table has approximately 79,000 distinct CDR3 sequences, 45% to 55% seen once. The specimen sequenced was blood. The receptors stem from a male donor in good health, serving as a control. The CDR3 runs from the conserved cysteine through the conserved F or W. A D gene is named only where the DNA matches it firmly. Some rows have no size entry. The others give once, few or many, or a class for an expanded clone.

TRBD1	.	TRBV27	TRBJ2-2	TGTGCCAGCAGTTCAGGACAGGGGGCGTTCGGGGAGCTGTTTTTT	CASSSGQGAFGELFF
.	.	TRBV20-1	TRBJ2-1	TGCAGTACTAGAGATGACGCGGGGAGATATGAGCAGTTCTTC	CSTRDDAGRYEQFF
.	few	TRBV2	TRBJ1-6	TGTGCCAGCAGTGAAGAGGGCAGCAATAATTCACCCCTCCACTTT	CASSEEGSNNSPLHF
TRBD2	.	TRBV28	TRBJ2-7	TGTGCCAGCAGTTTAAAGCTAGCGGCTTCCTACGAGCAGTACTTC	CASSLKLAASYEQYF
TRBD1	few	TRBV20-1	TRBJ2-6	TGCAGTGCTTTCCGCGACAGGGCTGGGGCCAACGTCCTGACTTTC	CSAFRDRAGANVLTF
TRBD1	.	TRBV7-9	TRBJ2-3	TGTGCCAGCAGCACCCGGACAGGGCGAGATACGCAGTATTTT	CASSTRTGRDTQYF
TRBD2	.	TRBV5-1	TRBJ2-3	TGCGCCAGCAGCCTTAGCGGGAGGGCCAGTCTAGCAGATACGCAGTATTTT	CASSLSGRASLADTQYF
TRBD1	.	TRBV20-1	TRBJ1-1	TGCAGTGCTAGCCGGGACAGGGGACCCACTGAAGCTTTCTTT	CSASRDRGPTEAFF
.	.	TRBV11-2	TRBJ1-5	TGTGCCAGCAGCTTTGTCAGGGGCAATCAGCCCCAGCATTTT	CASSFVRGNQPQHF
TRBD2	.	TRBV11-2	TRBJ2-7	TGTGCCAGCAGCTTGACTAGCGGGGGGCCGGGGGAGCAGTACTTC	CASSLTSGGPGEQYF
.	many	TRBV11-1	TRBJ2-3	TGTGCCAGCAGCCCGGACTCAGATACGCAGTATTTT	CASSPDSDTQYF
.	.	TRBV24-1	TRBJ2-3	TGTGCCACCAGTGTCCCCTTGACAGGTGGTGCCACAGATACGCAGTATTTT	CATSVPLTGGATDTQYF
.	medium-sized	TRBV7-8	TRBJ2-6	TGTGCCAGCAGCTTGACACTAGGGGTCGAGGCTGGGGCCAACGTCCTGACTTTC	CASSLTLGVEAGANVLTF
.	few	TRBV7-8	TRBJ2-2	TGTGCCAGCAGCCGATACGGATCGGGGAACACCGGGGAGCTGTTTTTT	CASSRYGSGNTGELFF
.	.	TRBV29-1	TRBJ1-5	TGCAGCGTTGATAGTGGGTCTGAACAGCCCCAGCATTTT	CSVDSGSEQPQHF
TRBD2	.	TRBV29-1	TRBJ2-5	TGCAGCGTTGAAGGGACAGGAGTTGCGGGAGGGTGCGAGGCCCAGTACTTC	CSVEGTGVAGGCEAQYF
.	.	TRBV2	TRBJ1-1	TGTGCCAGCAGACCTACCACAGGGATCGTGAACACTGAAGCTTTCTTT	CASRPTTGIVNTEAFF
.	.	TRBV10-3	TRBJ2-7	TGTGCCATCAGTGCCGGAGGGGTGGGATACGAGCAGTACTTC	CAISAGGVGYEQYF
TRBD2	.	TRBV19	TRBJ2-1	TGTGCCAGCCGCCCTGGGAGCGGGGGGGGCAATGAGCAGTTCTTC	CASRPGSGGGNEQFF
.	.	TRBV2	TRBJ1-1	TGTGCCAGCCGAAACGGGGTCTACACTGAAGCTTTCTTT	CASRNGVYTEAFF
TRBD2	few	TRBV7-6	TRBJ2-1	TGTGCTAGCAGCTTAGTAGTCGGACTAGACAATGAGCAGTTCTTC	CASSLVVGLDNEQFF